The rows below give T cell receptor beta chains drawn from one sample of a study of HIV-infected children after antiretroviral therapy interruption. TCRdb itself ran the 3' RACE reads through MiXCR, one entry per CDR3 protein. The top ten clones hold around 1.1% of a sample with some 90,000 distinct CDR3 sequences, 6.9% of them seen once. The material was CD45RA+ CD4+ T cells from PBMCs, pooled from several time points, obtained from a donor given antiretroviral therapy, either interrupted or continuous. These receptors all come from a pool of human donors with HIV. CDR3s include the opening cysteine and the closing phenylalanine or tryptophan. D genes are given only for firm matches. Expanded clones are given a class, and other clones once, few, many or no size at all.

TRBV12-3/TRBV12-4,many,NA,TRBJ1-5,TGTGCCAGCAGTTCCCTCGGAGGGGAGAGTCAGCCCCAGCATTTT,CASSSLGGESQPQHF
TRBV6-5,medium-sized,NA,TRBJ2-7,TGTGCCAGCAGTTCCGGGCCCGAAGAGCAGTACTTC,CASSSGPEEQYF
TRBV19,NA,TRBD1,TRBJ2-1,TGTGCCAGCAGGAGGACAGGGGGCTACTACAATGAGCAGTTCTTC,CASRRTGGYYNEQFF
TRBV9,many,NA,TRBJ2-5,TGTGCCAGCAGCGTGAGGGGGGGCCAAGAGACCCAGTACTTC,CASSVRGGQETQYF
TRBV2,many,NA,TRBJ1-5,TGTGCCAGCAGTGACGATGGGGCTAGCAATCAGCCCCAGCATTTT,CASSDDGASNQPQHF
TRBV19,few,NA,TRBJ1-5,TGTGCCAGTAGTATTGAACAGGGTAGATGGAATCAGCCCCAGCATTTT,CASSIEQGRWNQPQHF
TRBV30,many,TRBD2,TRBJ2-2,TGTGCCTGGAGGCCAAGGACTAGTTTCGCCGGGGAGCTGTTTTTT,CAWRPRTSFAGELFF
TRBV29-1,few,NA,TRBJ2-3,TGCAGCGTTGTTCGGGCAGGGGCAGATACGCAGTATTTT,CSVVRAGADTQYF
TRBV12-3/TRBV12-4,many,TRBD1,TRBJ1-4,TGTGCCAGCAGGTTGACAGGGGTTGCAAATGAAAAACTGTTTTTT,CASRLTGVANEKLFF
TRBV12-3/TRBV12-4,many,NA,TRBJ2-3,TGTGCCAGCAGTCCGCTAGGTCCCAGGGCCGTGGATACGCAGTATTTT,CASSPLGPRAVDTQYF
TRBV6-2/TRBV6-3,many,NA,TRBJ1-1,TGTGCCAGCAGTCGGAGGACTGAAGCTTTCTTT,CASSRRTEAFF
TRBV19,NA,NA,TRBJ2-1,TGTGCCAGTAGTAAGCGGGCGCTCTACAATGAGCAGTTCTTC,CASSKRALYNEQFF
TRBV5-1,many,TRBD2,TRBJ2-7,TGCGCCAGCAGCTTTCCCGGCCAGCGGGGGCGCTCCTACGAGCAGTACTTC,CASSFPGQRGRSYEQYF
TRBV5-1,many,TRBD1,TRBJ2-7,TGCGCCAGCAGCTTGTCTGGGACAGAAAACTACGAGCAGTACTTC,CASSLSGTENYEQYF
TRBV7-8,few,NA,TRBJ2-5,TGTGCCAGCAGCTTCTGGACTGACCAAGAGACCCAGTACTTC,CASSFWTDQETQYF
TRBV6-1,many,NA,TRBJ2-7,TGTGCCAGCGCGAGCGCAAGAACCTACGAGCAGTACTTC,CASASARTYEQYF
TRBV12-3/TRBV12-4,many,NA,TRBJ2-5,TGTGCCAGCACCCCACTCACGCGGGCCGCTTCAGAGACCCAGTACTTC,CASTPLTRAASETQYF
TRBV5-5,many,NA,TRBJ2-7,TGTGCCAGCAGCTTGGCACCGGGCCCCTCTCCTTACGAGCAGTACTTC,CASSLAPGPSPYEQYF
TRBV12-3/TRBV12-4,many,NA,TRBJ1-5,TGTGCCAGCAGTCGCCTCAGTCGAACAGGCTACCAGCATTTT,CASSRLSRTGYQHF
TRBV7-9,few,NA,TRBJ1-2,TGTGCCAGCAGTCGGAGCGGAGGGCACTATGGCTACACCTTC,CASSRSGGHYGYTF
TRBV19,many,NA,TRBJ2-1,TGTGCCAGTAGTATAATAGGGGAGCAGTTCTTC,CASSIIGEQFF
TRBV2,many,NA,TRBJ2-1,TGTGCCAGCCGCGGGCAGGGCGTTTGGGATGAGCAGTTCTTC,CASRGQGVWDEQFF
TRBV12-3/TRBV12-4,many,NA,TRBJ1-1,TGTGCCAGCACCTCCGGCCGATACACTGAAGCTTTCTTT,CASTSGRYTEAFF
TRBV24-1,many,NA,TRBJ2-7,TGTGCCACCAGTGATGCGAGCTCCTACGAGCAGTACTTC,CATSDASSYEQYF
TRBV25-1,many,NA,TRBJ2-3,TGTGCCAGCAGTGAATTGGTGGGGGACGGCACAGATACGCAGTATTTT,CASSELVGDGTDTQYF
TRBV9,many,NA,TRBJ2-5,TGTGCCAGCAGCGGTCAGGGGCGACAAGAGACCCAGTACTTC,CASSGQGRQETQYF
TRBV12-3/TRBV12-4,few,NA,TRBJ2-2,TGTGCGTTCCGGCAGCAGGCGAACACCGGGGAGCTGTTTTTT,CAFRQQANTGELFF
TRBV6-2/TRBV6-3,NA,NA,TRBJ1-5,TGTGCCAGCAGTGGGGCGTCGAATCAGCCCCAGCATTTT,CASSGASNQPQHF
TRBV5-1,many,TRBD1,TRBJ2-1,TGCGCCAGCAAGGAACAGGGGGCCGGTGAGCAGTTCTTC,CASKEQGAGEQFF